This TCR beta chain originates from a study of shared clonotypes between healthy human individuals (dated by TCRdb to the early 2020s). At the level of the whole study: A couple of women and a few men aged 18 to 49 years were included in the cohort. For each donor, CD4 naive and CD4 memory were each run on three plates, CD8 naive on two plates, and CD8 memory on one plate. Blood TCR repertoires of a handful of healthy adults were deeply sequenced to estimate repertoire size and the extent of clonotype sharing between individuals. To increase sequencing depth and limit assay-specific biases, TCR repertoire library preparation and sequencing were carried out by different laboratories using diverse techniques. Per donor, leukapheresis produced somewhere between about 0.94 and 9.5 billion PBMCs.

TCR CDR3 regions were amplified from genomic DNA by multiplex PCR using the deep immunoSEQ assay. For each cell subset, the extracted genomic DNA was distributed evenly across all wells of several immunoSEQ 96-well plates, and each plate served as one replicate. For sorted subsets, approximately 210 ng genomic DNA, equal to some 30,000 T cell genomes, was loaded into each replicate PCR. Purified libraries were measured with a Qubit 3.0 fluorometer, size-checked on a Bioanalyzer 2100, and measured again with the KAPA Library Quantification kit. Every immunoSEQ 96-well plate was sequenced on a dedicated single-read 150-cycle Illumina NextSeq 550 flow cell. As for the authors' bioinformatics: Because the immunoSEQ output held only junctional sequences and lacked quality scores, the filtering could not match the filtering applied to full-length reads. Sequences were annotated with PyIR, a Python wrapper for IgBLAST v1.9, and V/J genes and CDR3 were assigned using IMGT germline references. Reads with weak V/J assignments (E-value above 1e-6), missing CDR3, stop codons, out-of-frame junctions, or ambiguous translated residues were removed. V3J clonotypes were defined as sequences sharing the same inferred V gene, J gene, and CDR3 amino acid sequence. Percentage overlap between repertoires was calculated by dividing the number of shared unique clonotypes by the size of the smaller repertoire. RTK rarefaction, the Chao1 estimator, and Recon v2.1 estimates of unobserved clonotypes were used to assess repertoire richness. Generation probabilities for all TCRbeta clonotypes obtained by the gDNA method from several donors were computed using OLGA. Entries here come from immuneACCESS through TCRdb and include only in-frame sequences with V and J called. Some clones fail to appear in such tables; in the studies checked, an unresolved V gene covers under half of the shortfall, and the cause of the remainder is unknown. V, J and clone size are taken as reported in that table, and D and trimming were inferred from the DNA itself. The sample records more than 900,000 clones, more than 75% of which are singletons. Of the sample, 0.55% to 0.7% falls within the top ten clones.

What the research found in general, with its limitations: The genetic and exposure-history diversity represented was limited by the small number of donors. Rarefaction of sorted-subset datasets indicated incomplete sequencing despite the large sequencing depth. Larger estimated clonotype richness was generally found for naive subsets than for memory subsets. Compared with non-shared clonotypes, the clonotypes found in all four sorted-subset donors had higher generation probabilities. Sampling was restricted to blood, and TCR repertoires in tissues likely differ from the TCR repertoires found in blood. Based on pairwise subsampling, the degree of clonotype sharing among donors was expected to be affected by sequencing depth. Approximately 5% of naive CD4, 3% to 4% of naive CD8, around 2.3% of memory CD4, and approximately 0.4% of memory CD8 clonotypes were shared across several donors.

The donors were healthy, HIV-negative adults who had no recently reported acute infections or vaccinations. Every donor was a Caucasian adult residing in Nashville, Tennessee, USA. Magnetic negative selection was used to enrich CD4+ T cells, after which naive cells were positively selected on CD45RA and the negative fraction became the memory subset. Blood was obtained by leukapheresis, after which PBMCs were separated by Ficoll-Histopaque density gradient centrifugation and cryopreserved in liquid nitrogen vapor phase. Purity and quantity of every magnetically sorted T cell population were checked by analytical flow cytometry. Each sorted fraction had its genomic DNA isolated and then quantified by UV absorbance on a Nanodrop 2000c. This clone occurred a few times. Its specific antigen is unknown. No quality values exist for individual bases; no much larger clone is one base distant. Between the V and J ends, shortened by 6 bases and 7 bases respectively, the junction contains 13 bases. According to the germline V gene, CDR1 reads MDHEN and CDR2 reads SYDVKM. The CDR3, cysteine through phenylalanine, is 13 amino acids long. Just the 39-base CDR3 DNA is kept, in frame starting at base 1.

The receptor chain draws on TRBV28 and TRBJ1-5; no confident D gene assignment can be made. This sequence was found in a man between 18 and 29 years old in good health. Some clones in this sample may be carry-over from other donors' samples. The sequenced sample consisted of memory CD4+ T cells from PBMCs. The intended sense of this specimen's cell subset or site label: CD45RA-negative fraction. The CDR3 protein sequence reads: CASSAYWGQPQHF. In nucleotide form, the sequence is TGTGCCAGCAGCGCCTACTGGGGACAGCCCCAGCATTTT.